What follows is one T cell receptor (beta chain) and its context. Profiling relied on immunoSEQ multiplex PCR, and the TCRdb table lists in-frame clones only, not all of them. The sample includes some 90,000 clones, 75% to 90% of them seen just once. V was clipped by 0 bases and J by 0 bases, with 24 bases between them. This CDR3 has 20 residues. Germline V gives CDR1 GTSNPN, CDR2 SVGIG (reference sequence). This sample was included in a study of glioma-infiltrating T cells after dendritic cell vaccination. At the level of the study: At biweekly intervals, patients got three intradermal dendritic cell vaccine injections.

Time point in this sample: after dendritic cell vaccination, including at tumor progression/relapse. The origin of this receptor is a human donor with glioblastoma. The genes are TRBV30 and TRBJ2-1; D remains ambiguous. The sequencing here drew on blood, taken after dendritic cell vaccination. The CDR3 coding sequence is TGTGCCTGGAGTGTACTTTTTCAGGTAGTCGCCCCAAGCTCCTACAATGAGCAGTTCTTC. Translation gives CAWSVLFQVVAPSSYNEQFF.